This record looks at one T cell receptor beta chain sequence and its context. Its target is not known. The sample comes from a study of cytomegalovirus exposure and HLA in healthy donors. This table comes from immunoSEQ multiplex PCR, and its TCRdb copy is limited to in-frame clones, with some not included. The sample records some 180,000 clones, about 89% being singletons. While the first cohort had some 700 subjects, the donors belonged to the separate validation cohort of roughly 130 subjects. Whole-study results and caveats: Reports showed the classifier diagnosing cytomegalovirus status with high specificity and sensitivity. Rare TCR sequences predominated, though certain public TCRs were found in many donors. According to a later analysis, TCR clusters from the first cohort tended to co-occur in the 120 or so validation repertoires.

The TCR comes from a man aged 25-45 years in good health and CMV-seropositive. Sequencing was performed on PBMCs.

CDR3 in DNA: TGTGCCAGCAGCGTAGTTCGGGGGGATGAGCAGTTCTTC. Its translation: CASSVVRGDEQFF. The rearrangement links TRBV9 to TRBJ2-1, with 7 bases identical to TRBD2. Germline V gene data show CDR1 as SGDLS and CDR2 as YYNGEE. V lost 0 bases, J lost 8 bases, and 2 bases stayed unmatched. The CDR3 is 13 residues long.